This entry concerns a single TCR beta chain. This sample is part of a study of control samples from healthy donors and cancer patients. V lost 3 bases and J lost 3, with 17 bases in between. The CDR3 consists of 16 residues. Germline V gene sequence: CDR1 MDHEN, CDR2 SYDVKM. TCRdb keeps only in-frame clones here, not all; method: immunoSEQ multiplex PCR. The repertoire holds more than 150,000 clones, around nine tenths seen once, with approximately 0.7% in the top ten. The TCR originated in a woman aged 25 to 39 in good health. The chain couples TRBV28 to TRBJ1-2, with D uncertain. Sequenced material: blood. CDR3 residues: CASSLYHPLEYYGYTF. In nucleotides, the CDR3 is TGTGCCAGCAGTTTGTATCACCCTTTGGAGTACTATGGCTACACCTTC.